Listed below are T cell receptor beta chains from one sample, sequenced in a study of blood T cells in healthy people across ages. From the 5' RACE reads, TCRdb called clonotypes with MiXCR, one entry per CDR3 protein. The sample includes 1,500,000 or so distinct CDR3 sequences, roughly 64% of them seen just once. Material: blood. Source of these receptors: a man between 18 and 35 years old in good health. Both conserved end residues are part of each CDR3. Fields, in order: clone size, V gene, J gene, D gene, CDR3 protein, CDR3 DNA. A D gene is named only where the DNA matches it firmly. Size tells how often a clone was seen (once, few, many) or the class of an expanded clone, and some rows leave it out.

NA,TRBV29-1,TRBJ2-5,TRBD1,CSVEWQGEGETQYF,TGCAGCGTTGAATGGCAGGGGGAAGGAGAGACCCAGTACTTC
NA,TRBV6-2/TRBV6-3,TRBJ2-5,NA,CASSWHSGSYQETQYF,TGTGCCAGCAGTTGGCACTCCGGGAGCTACCAAGAGACCCAGTACTTC
NA,TRBV24-1,TRBJ2-3,NA,CATSADTSYGDTQYF,TGTGCCACCAGTGCCGACACCAGCTACGGAGATACGCAGTATTTT
few,TRBV5-6,TRBJ1-2,NA,CASSLAVVLGGYTF,TGTGCCAGCAGCTTGGCCGTCGTTCTGGGAGGCTACACCTTC
NA,TRBV3-1,TRBJ2-5,NA,CASSQVSGGQETQYF,TGTGCCAGCAGCCAAGTTTCCGGGGGCCAAGAGACCCAGTACTTC
few,TRBV12-3/TRBV12-4,TRBJ2-7,TRBD2,CASRNLAGGLYEQYF,TGTGCCAGCAGAAACTTAGCGGGAGGGCTCTACGAGCAGTACTTC
NA,TRBV4-1,TRBJ1-2,NA,CASSQVGLSGGGYTF,TGCGCCAGCAGCCAAGTCGGGCTTTCTGGGGGTGGCTACACCTTC
NA,TRBV28,TRBJ2-7,NA,CASSFKDSSYEQYF,TGTGCCAGCAGTTTCAAGGATAGCTCCTACGAGCAGTACTTC
NA,TRBV5-1,TRBJ1-3,NA,CASSSQRDGNTIYF,TGCGCCAGCAGCTCCCAACGGGATGGGAACACCATATATTTT
NA,TRBV2,TRBJ2-6,NA,CASNGGRSSGANVLTF,TGTGCCAGCAATGGAGGGCGTTCCTCTGGGGCCAACGTCCTGACTTTC
NA,TRBV7-9,TRBJ1-1,NA,CASRSGLVNTEAFF,TGTGCCAGCAGATCCGGGCTGGTGAACACTGAAGCTTTCTTT
NA,TRBV20-1,TRBJ2-2,TRBD1,CSARKTGLTNTGELFF,TGCAGTGCTAGGAAGACAGGGCTGACGAACACCGGGGAGCTGTTTTTT
NA,TRBV6-2/TRBV6-3,TRBJ1-2,NA,CASRTTANYGYTF,TGTGCCAGCAGAACCACAGCTAACTATGGCTACACCTTC
NA,TRBV7-8,TRBJ2-5,TRBD2,CASSLAALEAGGETQYF,TGTGCCAGCAGCTTAGCCGCTCTTGAAGCGGGAGGCGAGACCCAGTACTTC
NA,TRBV5-1,TRBJ2-1,NA,CASREGGPYNEQFF,TGCGCCAGCAGGGAAGGGGGACCCTACAATGAGCAGTTCTTC
once,TRBV3-1,TRBJ2-1,NA,CASSPISTAAGLSYNEQFF,TGTGCCAGCAGCCCTATATCTACGGCCGCCGGACTATCCTACAATGAGCAGTTCTTC
NA,TRBV6-5,TRBJ2-3,TRBD2,CASSYLGGSGDTQYF,TGTGCCAGCAGTTACCTCGGCGGGAGTGGGGATACGCAGTATTTT
NA,TRBV20-1,TRBJ1-6,NA,CSASRRVAPLHF,TGCAGTGCTAGTAGGAGGGTAGCACCCCTCCACTTT
NA,TRBV12-3/TRBV12-4,TRBJ2-7,NA,CASSFLGAAYEQYF,TGTGCCAGCAGTTTCCTAGGGGCTGCGTACGAGCAGTACTTC
NA,TRBV5-1,TRBJ2-7,NA,CASTLGEQYYEQYF,TGCGCCAGCACCCTCGGGGAACAGTACTACGAGCAGTACTTC
NA,TRBV12-3/TRBV12-4,TRBJ1-1,NA,CASSSSMAEAFF,TGTGCCAGCAGCTCGTCGATGGCTGAAGCTTTCTTT
NA,TRBV7-9,TRBJ1-2,NA,CASSLAGSDGYTF,TGTGCCAGCAGCTTAGCAGGGTCTGACGGCTACACCTTC
NA,TRBV20-1,TRBJ2-5,TRBD1,CSGPGQRPSQETQYF,TGCAGTGGGCCGGGACAGCGCCCCTCCCAAGAGACCCAGTACTTC
NA,TRBV7-2,TRBJ2-5,TRBD2,CASSFQSGRGETQYF,TGTGCCAGCAGCTTCCAAAGCGGGAGAGGAGAGACCCAGTACTTC
NA,TRBV2,TRBJ2-1,NA,CASRPGLNEQFF,TGTGCCAGCAGACCGGGACTTAATGAGCAGTTCTTC
NA,TRBV5-1,TRBJ2-1,TRBD1,CASSRTSGTGIYNEQFF,TGCGCCAGCAGCAGGACCTCCGGGACAGGGATCTACAATGAGCAGTTCTTC